The 27 T cell receptor beta chains listed next were all sequenced from one sample in a study of blood T cell repertoires in COVID-19 (dated by TCRdb to the early 2020s). Libraries came from the immunoSEQ multiplex PCR assay. TCRdb took this table from immuneACCESS and kept in-frame rearrangements with V and J called. Such tables lack part of the clones; where checked against another copy, unresolved V genes explain under half of the gap, and the rest is unexplained. Here the sample has 100,000 to 150,000 clones; 75% to 90% occur a single time. The ten top clones hold around 3% of the sample. Sample: peripheral blood. These receptor sequences come from a woman of 80 years or more with COVID-19, enrolled during active disease.

The rearrangement joins TRBV5-1 to TRBJ1-1; perhaps TRBD1 as D (6 bases). The CDR3 totals 14 residues. V dropped 0 bases and J dropped 4 bases, with 10 bases sitting between them. The germline V gene has CDR1 SGHRS and CDR2 YFSETQ. CDR3 coding DNA: TGCGCCAGCAGCTTGGACAGGGTGGGCACTGAAGCTTTCTTT. Amino acids: CASSLDRVGTEAFF. Together with reference TRBV5-1 and TRBJ1-1, the CDR3 gives the full variable domain: KAGVTQTPRYLIKTRGQQVTLSCSPISGHRSVSWYQQTPGQGLQFLFEYFSETQRNKGNFPGRFSGRQFSNSRSEMNVSTLELGDSALYLCASSLDRVGTEAFFGQGTRLTVV.

This clone was counted a few times. This rearrangement joins TRBV25-1 to TRBJ2-1; the match to TRBD1 covers 7 bases. The CDR3 extends over 13 amino acids. The V segment lost 4 bases and the J segment 9 bases; nucleotides outside the gene matches: 6. CDR1 and CDR2 from the germline V gene are MGHDK and SYGVNS. DNA for the CDR3: TGTGCCAGCAGTGGACAGGGTTTTACTGAGCAGTTCTTC. Encoded protein: CASSGQGFTEQFF.

DNA for the CDR3: TGTGCCAGCAGCCAAGGCATGTTCCAGGGGACTGGAAACACCATATATTTT. It encodes CASSQGMFQGTGNTIYF. The chain links TRBV3-1 (or the pseudogene TRBV3-2) to TRBJ1-3; D might be TRBD1 (6 bases). Germline CDR1 LGHDT, CDR2 YNNKEL (reference sequence). Trimming cost V 1 base and J 2 bases, with 15 bases left between them. CDR3 size: 17 residues.

The chain carries TRBV7-2 and TRBJ1-5, with a tentative D call TRBD1 (5 bases). This CDR3 spans 16 amino acids. V was clipped by 1 base and J by 6 bases, with 16 bases between them. From germline, CDR1 is SGHTA and CDR2 FQGNSA. CDR3 amino acids: CASSLVGRGVSQPQHF. CDR3 DNA sequence: TGTGCCAGCAGCTTAGTGGGGCGGGGGGTTTCTCAGCCCCAGCATTTT.

The chain carries TRBV7-2 and TRBJ2-7, with 7 bases that match TRBD1. The V gene end was trimmed by 4 bases and the J gene end by 3 bases; junction bases not matched to a gene: 15. CDR3 length: 17 amino acids. Looked up from germline, CDR1 is SGHTA and CDR2 is FQGNSA. In nucleotides, the CDR3 is TGTGCCAGCAGCTCGGGCCAAGGACGAAGGGGGCGCTACGAGCAGTACTTC. Residues: CASSSGQGRRGRYEQYF.

This CDR3 is CASSLGLSEQYF. The CDR3 DNA follows: TGTGCCAGCAGCTTAGGACTGTCCGAGCAGTACTTC. This chain connects TRBV7-2 to TRBJ2-7; the D is unclear. The V gene lost 1 base and the J gene lost 6 bases, with 7 bases spanning the gap. In germline, CDR1 is SGHTA, CDR2 FQGNSA. This CDR3 has 12 amino acids.

This chain joins TRBV27 and TRBJ2-1, with D maybe TRBD1 (6 bases). Per the germline V gene, CDR1 is MNHEY and CDR2 is SMNVEV (reference sequence). The CDR3 is 13 residues long. The ends were cut back, 5 bases at V and 7 bases at J, with 12 bases in the middle. The CDR3 nucleotides are TGTGCCAGCAGTATCGGACAGACTAATGAGCAGTTCTTC. Its protein product is CASSIGQTNEQFF.

V and J are TRBV9 and TRBJ2-1, with a possible D match to TRBD2 (5 bases). CDR1 is SGDLS, CDR2 YYNGEE, per germline. This CDR3 comprises 14 residues. With 4 bases removed from V and 7 bases from J, the gap between germline ends came to 15 bases. The CDR3 protein is CASSPAGMVNEQFF. The DNA of the CDR3 is TGTGCCAGCAGCCCCGCCGGGATGGTAAATGAGCAGTTCTTC.

This chain links TRBV5-4 with TRBJ2-5; 7 positions agree with TRBD2. The CDR3 runs 15 residues. Germline trimming cut 4 bases from V and 1 base from J; bases unmatched to any gene: 7. CDR1 SGHNT and CDR2 YYREEE come from the germline V gene (reference sequence). As DNA, the CDR3 is TGTGCCAGCAGCGGGGGGAGGGACTCCCAAGAGACCCAGTACTTC. Its translation is CASSGGRDSQETQYF.

The genes are TRBV28 and TRBJ2-7; D possibly corresponds to TRBD2 (6 bases). Germline-derived CDR1 and CDR2 are MDHEN and SYDVKM. V was cut by 5 bases and J by 11 bases, with 25 bases left in between. CDR3 length: 15 amino acids. CDR3 region: CASSLLLEGWGGEYF. CDR3 in DNA: TGTGCCAGCAGTCTCCTCCTCGAGGGATGGGGCGGGGAGTACTTC.

The rearrangement links TRBV9 to TRBJ2-1; 10 bases agree with TRBD2. The trim removed 0 bases at V and 1 base at J, leaving 7 bases unmatched. The CDR3 is 18 amino acids. Germline CDR1 reads SGDLS; CDR2 reads YYNGEE. The CDR3 here is CASSVVPSGRFSYNEQFF. The DNA for the CDR3 is TGTGCCAGCAGCGTAGTCCCTAGCGGGAGATTTTCCTACAATGAGCAGTTCTTC.

The V gene is TRBV5-4, the J gene TRBJ2-5, with TRBD2 as a possible D gene (5 bases). Trimming shortened V by 1 base and J by 3 bases, and 7 bases separated the two germline ends. The CDR3 covers 13 residues. The germline CDR1 and CDR2 sequences are SGHNT and YYREEE (reference sequence). CDR3 residues: CASSLTREETQYF. For the CDR3, the DNA is TGTGCCAGCAGCTTGACTAGGGAAGAGACCCAGTACTTC.

The CDR3 region has the DNA TGTGCCAGCAGCCCCGGGGGGCTAGGGGCCTACGAGCAGTACTTC. This encodes CASSPGGLGAYEQYF. The chain has TRBV7-3 and TRBJ2-7; the D gene is possibly TRBD2 (7 bases). Looked up from germline, CDR1 is SGHTA and CDR2 is FQGTGA. V shed 5 bases and J shed 2 bases, with 16 bases lying between them. The CDR3 totals 15 residues. Complete variable domain (other parts from reference TRBV7-3 and TRBJ2-7): GAGVSQTPSNKVTEKGKYVELRCDPISGHTALYWYRQSLGQGPEFLIYFQGTGAADDSGLPNDRFFAVRPEGSVSTLKIQRTERGDSAVYLCASSPGGLGAYEQYFGPGTRLTVT.

V gene TRBV6-5 combines with J gene TRBJ2-2, with a tentative D call TRBD2 (6 bases). Germline CDR1 reads MNHEY; CDR2 reads SVGAGI. Trimming shortened V by 8 bases and J by 0 bases, and 10 bases separated the two germline ends. The CDR3 spans 14 residues. Written as DNA, the CDR3 is TGTGCCAGCTCTAGCGCAACGAACACCGGGGAGCTGTTTTTT. This translates into CASSSATNTGELFF.

The rearrangement links TRBV3-1 (or the pseudogene TRBV3-2) to TRBJ1-1; no definite D call. The ends were cut back, 6 bases at V and 3 bases at J, with 11 bases in the middle. The CDR3 is made up of 13 amino acids. Germline V lookup: CDR1 LGHDT, CDR2 YNNKEL (reference sequence). CDR3 amino acids: CASSPDGDTEAFF. The CDR3 DNA sequence: TGTGCCAGCAGTCCTGACGGGGACACTGAAGCTTTCTTT.

On this clone: This specimen includes other DNA sequences encoding the same CDR3. V usage is TRBV4-1 and J usage is TRBJ1-2; no clear D gene. The CDR3 contains 14 residues. Trimming stripped 2 bases from V and 4 bases from J, with 11 bases between. CDR1 MGHRA and CDR2 YSYEKL come from the germline V gene. The CDR3 bases are TGCGCCAGCAGCCAAACCGGGTTAGCCTATGGCTACACCTTC. Amino acid sequence: CASSQTGLAYGYTF.

Concerning this clone: This specimen includes other DNA sequences encoding the same CDR3. The chain combines TRBV11-2 with TRBJ2-1; D ambiguous. Germline loops: CDR1 SGHAT, CDR2 FQNNGV. The CDR3 sequence is 11 residues long. V lost 4 bases, J lost 8 bases, and 6 bases lay in between. The DNA of the CDR3 is TGTGCCAGCAGCTCTACGTATGAGCAGTTCTTC. This codes for CASSSTYEQFF. Full variable domain (missing parts from reference TRBV11-2 and TRBJ2-1): EAGVAQSPRYKIIEKRQSVAFWCNPISGHATLYWYQQILGQGPKLLIQFQNNGVVDDSQLPKDRFSAERLKGVDSTLKIQPAKLEDSAVYLCASSSTYEQFFGPGTRLTVL.

V and J are TRBV18 and TRBJ2-7; 9 nucleotides match TRBD1. Trimming removed 4 bases from V and 3 bases from J; junction bases left unmatched: 4. Germline V gene data show CDR1 as KGHSH and CDR2 as LQKENI. This CDR3 region has 14 residues. The CDR3 DNA reads as TGTGCCAGCTCACAAAGACAGGGGGACTACGAGCAGTACTTC. Translating it yields CASSQRQGDYEQYF.

The chain combines TRBV5-4 with TRBJ2-1, with 7 positions matching TRBD2. Germline values: CDR1 SGHNT, CDR2 YYREEE (reference sequence). This CDR3 spans 14 amino acids. J lost 9 bases, V lost 4 bases, and 10 bases had no gene match. CDR3 DNA: TGTGCCAGCAGCACCCGGGCGGGAGCGGGTGAGCAGTTCTTC. Protein: CASSTRAGAGEQFF. Full variable domain (missing parts from reference TRBV5-4 and TRBJ2-1): ETGVTQSPTHLIKTRGQQVTLRCSSQSGHNTVSWYQQALGQGPQFIFQYYREEENGRGNFPPRFSGLQFPNYSSELNVNALELDDSALYLCASSTRAGAGEQFFGPGTRLTVL.

V gene TRBV2 combines with J gene TRBJ2-1; D possibly corresponds to TRBD2 (6 bases). The germline V gene encodes CDR1 SNHLY and CDR2 FYNNEI. Between the trimmed V and J ends, which lost 2 bases and 0 bases, there was a span of 8 bases. The CDR3 length is 15 residues. CDR3 sequence: CASSEFSGSYNEQFF. The CDR3 DNA is TGTGCCAGCAGTGAATTTAGCGGCTCCTACAATGAGCAGTTCTTC.

The chain couples TRBV5-4 to TRBJ1-2; D is perhaps TRBD1 (5 bases). CDR1 is SGHNT, CDR2 YYREEE, per germline (reference sequence). The CDR3 spans 14 residues. V gave up 4 bases and J gave up 3 bases, with 13 bases separating them. The CDR3 region is CASSPVGGDYGYTF. CDR3 nucleotides: TGTGCCAGCAGCCCGGTGGGGGGGGACTATGGCTACACCTTC. Full variable domain (outside the CDR3, taken from reference TRBV5-4 and TRBJ1-2): ETGVTQSPTHLIKTRGQQVTLRCSSQSGHNTVSWYQQALGQGPQFIFQYYREEENGRGNFPPRFSGLQFPNYSSELNVNALELDDSALYLCASSPVGGDYGYTFGSGTRLTVV.

This clone was counted only a few times. The rearrangement joins TRBV19 to TRBJ1-6, with 9 bases fitting TRBD1. The CDR3 totals 17 residues. Germline V CDR1 and CDR2: LNHDA, SQIVND (reference sequence). After removal of 10 bases from V and 6 bases from J, the junction contained 16 bases not matched to a gene. CDR3 sequence (DNA): TGTGCCACCACACTCGTTGGGACAGGGACTTCTAATTCACCCCTCCACTTT. It yields the protein CATTLVGTGTSNSPLHF.

The V call is TRBV14, the J call TRBJ1-1; the D is unclear. Trimming removed 2 bases from V and 0 bases from J, with 13 bases in between. The CDR3 has 16 residues. Germline V gene data show CDR1 as SGHDN and CDR2 as FVKESK. The CDR3 DNA reads TGTGCCAGCAGCCAATTATCAGGAGGCATGAACACTGAAGCTTTCTTT. Protein sequence: CASSQLSGGMNTEAFF.

This chain links TRBV6-6 with TRBJ2-5; 9 bases match TRBD1. The CDR3 totals 14 residues. Trimming removed 5 bases from V and 10 bases from J; junction bases left unmatched: 11. Germline V CDR1 and CDR2: MNHNY, SVGAGI (reference sequence). The CDR3 region has the DNA TGTGCCAGCAGTCGTCCCGGGACAGGGTACAACCAGTACTTC. It codes for CASSRPGTGYNQYF.

The J gene is TRBJ2-7, the V gene TRBV4-1; the D gene is possibly TRBD2 (5 bases). V lost 1 base and J 3 bases, leaving 13 bases between the germline ends. In germline, CDR1 is MGHRA, CDR2 YSYEKL. The CDR3 consists of 15 residues. CDR3 nucleotide sequence: TGCGCCAGCAGCCAAGGGACGGGAAGTGGCTACGAGCAGTACTTC. Its protein product is CASSQGTGSGYEQYF.

The chain employs TRBV27 and TRBJ2-5; D unclear. This CDR3 contains 13 residues. The V and J ends lost 6 bases and 4 bases respectively, with 12 bases between them. Germline values: CDR1 MNHEY, CDR2 SMNVEV (reference sequence). The CDR3 DNA follows: TGTGCCAGCAGCCGCCCCTCGGGAGAGACCCAGTACTTC. It specifies CASSRPSGETQYF.

V gene TRBV7-2 combines with J gene TRBJ1-2; 8 bases are a match to TRBD1. This CDR3 region has 11 residues. Per germline, CDR1 SGHTA and CDR2 FQGNSA. The V and J ends lost 4 bases and 11 bases, in that order; junction bases with no gene match: 3. Written as DNA, the CDR3 is TGTGCCAGCAGCTCTGGGACAGGTTACACCTTC. Encoded protein: CASSSGTGYTF.